This TCR beta chain was obtained from a study of blood T cell repertoires in COVID-19. Study-wide context: Collection of acute and convalescent COVID-19 samples took place in the United States, Italy and Spain. T cells, B-cell-depleted T cells, or PBMCs provided the cDNA or gDNA that served as material.

J gave up 6 bases and V 0 bases, and 6 bases lay outside the gene matches. The CDR3 is made up of 16 amino acids. Germline CDR1 reads MNHEY; CDR2 reads SVGEGT. Original handling: Estimated nucleated cell counts came from reference gene primer amplification. Generated by immunoSEQ multiplex PCR, the TCRdb table keeps only in-frame clones and is missing some. V and J calls plus clone size are reproduced from that table; the DNA served to infer D and trimming. The table includes 25,000 to 30,000 clones, 81% detected once. The sequence was collected from a man aged 45-65 years with active or convalescent COVID-19. Material: peripheral blood. The chain couples TRBV6-2 or TRBV6-3 to TRBJ1-2, with 11 bases aligning to TRBD1. CDR3: CASSYSWTGGLDGYTF. Here the CDR3 DNA reads TGTGCCAGCAGTTACTCGTGGACAGGGGGCTTGGATGGCTACACCTTC.